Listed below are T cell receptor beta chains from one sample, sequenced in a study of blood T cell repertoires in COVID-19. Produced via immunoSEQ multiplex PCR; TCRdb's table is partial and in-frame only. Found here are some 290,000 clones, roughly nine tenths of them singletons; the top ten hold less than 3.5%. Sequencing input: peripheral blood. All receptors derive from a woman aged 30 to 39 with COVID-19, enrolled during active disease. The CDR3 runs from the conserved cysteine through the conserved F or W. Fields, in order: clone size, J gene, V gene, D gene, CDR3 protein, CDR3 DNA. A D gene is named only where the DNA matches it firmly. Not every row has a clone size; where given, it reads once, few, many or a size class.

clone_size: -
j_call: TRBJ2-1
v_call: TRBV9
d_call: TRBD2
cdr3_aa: CASSSPAGVIRNEQFF
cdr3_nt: TGTGCCAGCAGCTCCCCAGCGGGAGTAATTAGAAATGAGCAGTTCTTC

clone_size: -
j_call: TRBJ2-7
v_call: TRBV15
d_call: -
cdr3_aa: CATSRDPYEQYF
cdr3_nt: TGTGCCACCAGCAGAGATCCATACGAGCAGTACTTC

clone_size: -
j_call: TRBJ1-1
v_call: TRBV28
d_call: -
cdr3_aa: CASRGAHTEAFF
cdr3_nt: TGTGCCAGCAGGGGGGCGCACACTGAAGCTTTCTTT

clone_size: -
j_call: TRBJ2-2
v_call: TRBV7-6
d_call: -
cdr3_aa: CASSLEGPGFPGELFF
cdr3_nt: TGTGCCAGCAGCTTAGAGGGCCCAGGGTTCCCCGGGGAGCTGTTTTTT

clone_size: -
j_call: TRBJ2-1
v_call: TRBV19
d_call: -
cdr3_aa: CASSIAFPPRNEQFF
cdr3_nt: TGTGCCAGTAGTATCGCCTTCCCCCCTCGGAATGAGCAGTTCTTC

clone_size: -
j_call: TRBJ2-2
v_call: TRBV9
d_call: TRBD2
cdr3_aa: CASSPRTSGSTGELFF
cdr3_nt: TGTGCCAGCAGCCCGAGAACAAGCGGGAGTACCGGGGAGCTGTTTTTT

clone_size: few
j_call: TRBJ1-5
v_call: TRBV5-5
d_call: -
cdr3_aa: CASSLGQFSNQPQHF
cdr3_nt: TGTGCCAGCAGCTTGGGACAGTTTTCCAATCAGCCCCAGCATTTT

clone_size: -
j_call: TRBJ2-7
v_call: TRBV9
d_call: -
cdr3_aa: CASSVGRASGYEQYF
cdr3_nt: TGTGCCAGCAGCGTGGGGAGAGCCTCCGGCTACGAGCAGTACTTC

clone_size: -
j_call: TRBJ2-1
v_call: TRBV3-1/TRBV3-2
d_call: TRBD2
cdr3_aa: CASSQDSGTSGRDNEQFF
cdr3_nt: TGTGCCAGCAGCCAAGATTCGGGTACTAGCGGGAGGGACAATGAGCAGTTCTTC

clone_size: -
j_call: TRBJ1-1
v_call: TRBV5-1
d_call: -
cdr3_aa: CASSFGREGTEAFF
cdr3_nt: TGCGCCAGCAGCTTTGGACGGGAGGGAACTGAAGCTTTCTTT

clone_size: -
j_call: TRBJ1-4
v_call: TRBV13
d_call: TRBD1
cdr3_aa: CASGRTPGQNEKLFF
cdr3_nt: TGTGCCAGCGGCCGGACACCGGGACAGAATGAAAAACTGTTTTTT

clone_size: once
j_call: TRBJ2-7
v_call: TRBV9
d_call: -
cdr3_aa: CASSVGTVPYEQYF
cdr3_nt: TGTGCCAGCAGCGTAGGTACAGTTCCCTACGAGCAGTACTTC

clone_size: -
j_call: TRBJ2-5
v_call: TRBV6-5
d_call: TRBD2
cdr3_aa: CATKLAGETQYF
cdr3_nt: TGTGCCACCAAACTAGCGGGAGAGACCCAGTACTTC

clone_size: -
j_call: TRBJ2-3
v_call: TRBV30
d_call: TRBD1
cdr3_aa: CAWSTGQGGPDTQYF
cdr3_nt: TGTGCCTGGAGTACGGGACAGGGAGGTCCAGATACGCAGTATTTT

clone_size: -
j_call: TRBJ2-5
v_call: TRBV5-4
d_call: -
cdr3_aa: CASSLTDQETQYF
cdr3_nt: TGTGCCAGCAGCTTGACTGACCAAGAGACCCAGTACTTC

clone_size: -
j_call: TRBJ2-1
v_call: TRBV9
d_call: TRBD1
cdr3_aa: CASSGGTGYEQFF
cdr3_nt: TGTGCCAGCAGCGGAGGGACAGGGTATGAGCAGTTCTTC

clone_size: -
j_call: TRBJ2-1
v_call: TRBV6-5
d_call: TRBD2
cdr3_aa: CASSPGTSINEQFF
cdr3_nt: TGTGCCAGCAGCCCCGGGACTAGCATTAATGAGCAGTTCTTC

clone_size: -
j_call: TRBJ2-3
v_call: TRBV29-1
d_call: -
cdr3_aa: CSVEYRDTQYF
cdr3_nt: TGCAGCGTTGAATATAGAGATACGCAGTATTTT

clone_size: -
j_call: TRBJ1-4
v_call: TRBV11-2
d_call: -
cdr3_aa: CASSPGEALSREKLFF
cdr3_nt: TGTGCCAGCAGCCCGGGGGAGGCCTTGTCAAGGGAAAAACTGTTTTTT

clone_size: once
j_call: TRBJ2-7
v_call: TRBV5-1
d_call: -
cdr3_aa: CASSLAPAYEQYF
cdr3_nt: TGCGCCAGCAGCTTGGCGCCGGCCTACGAGCAGTACTTC

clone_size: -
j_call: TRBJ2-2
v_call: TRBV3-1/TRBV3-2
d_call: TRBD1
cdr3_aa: CASRDRVNTGELFF
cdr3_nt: TGTGCCAGCAGGGACAGGGTGAACACCGGGGAGCTGTTTTTT

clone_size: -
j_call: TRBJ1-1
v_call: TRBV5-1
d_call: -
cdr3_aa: CASSLGGAGVLTEAFF
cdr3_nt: TGCGCCAGCAGCTTGGGAGGGGCAGGGGTTCTCACTGAAGCTTTCTTT

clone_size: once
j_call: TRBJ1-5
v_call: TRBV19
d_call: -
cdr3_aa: CASSIPGGNQPQHF
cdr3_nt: TGTGCCAGTAGTATACCAGGGGGCAATCAGCCCCAGCATTTT

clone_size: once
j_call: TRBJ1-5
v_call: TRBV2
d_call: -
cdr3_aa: CASSEGRAQPQHF
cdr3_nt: TGTGCCAGCAGTGAAGGGCGGGCTCAGCCCCAGCATTTT

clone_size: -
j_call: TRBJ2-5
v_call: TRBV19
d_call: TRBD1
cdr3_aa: CASSDRGRQETQYF
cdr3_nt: TGTGCCAGTAGTGACAGGGGTAGACAAGAGACCCAGTACTTC

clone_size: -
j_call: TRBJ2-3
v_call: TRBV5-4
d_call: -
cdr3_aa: CASGMFGISTDTQYF
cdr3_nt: TGTGCCAGCGGGATGTTCGGGATTAGCACAGATACGCAGTATTTT

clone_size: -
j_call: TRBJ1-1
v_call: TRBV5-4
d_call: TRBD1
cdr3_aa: CASSVGTGLRDTEAFF
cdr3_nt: TGTGCCAGCAGCGTTGGGACAGGGCTAAGAGACACTGAAGCTTTCTTT

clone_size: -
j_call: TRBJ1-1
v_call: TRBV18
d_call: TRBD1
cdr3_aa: CASLETGGPNTEAFF
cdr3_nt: TGTGCCAGCTTAGAAACAGGGGGGCCTAACACTGAAGCTTTCTTT

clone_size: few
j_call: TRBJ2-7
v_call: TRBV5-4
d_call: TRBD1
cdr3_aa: CASSLAGTGSYEQYF
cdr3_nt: TGTGCCAGCAGCTTGGCCGGGACAGGCTCCTACGAGCAGTACTTC

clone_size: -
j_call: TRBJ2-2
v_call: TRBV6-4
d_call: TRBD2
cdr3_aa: CASTPGGSNTGELFF
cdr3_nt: TGTGCCAGCACCCCGGGAGGGAGCAACACCGGGGAGCTGTTTTTT

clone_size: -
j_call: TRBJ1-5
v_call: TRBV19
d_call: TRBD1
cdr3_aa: CASSIPFGTGQQPQHF
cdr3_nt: TGTGCCAGTAGTATCCCGTTCGGGACAGGACAACAGCCCCAGCATTTT

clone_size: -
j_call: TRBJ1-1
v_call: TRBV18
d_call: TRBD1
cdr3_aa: CASSRNGQGNTEAFF
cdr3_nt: TGTGCCAGCTCACGAAACGGACAGGGGAACACTGAAGCTTTCTTT

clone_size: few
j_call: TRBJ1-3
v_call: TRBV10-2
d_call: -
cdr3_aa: CASSDLLSGNTIYF
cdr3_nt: TGCGCCAGCAGTGACCTACTCTCTGGAAACACCATATATTTT

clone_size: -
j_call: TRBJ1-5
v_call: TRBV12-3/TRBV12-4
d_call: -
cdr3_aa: CASSLGQGQPQHF
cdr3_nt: TGTGCCAGCAGTTTAGGTCAGGGACAGCCCCAGCATTTT

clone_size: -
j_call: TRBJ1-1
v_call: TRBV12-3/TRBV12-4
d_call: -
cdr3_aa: CASSLQENTEAFF
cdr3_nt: TGTGCCAGCAGTTTACAGGAGAACACTGAAGCTTTCTTT

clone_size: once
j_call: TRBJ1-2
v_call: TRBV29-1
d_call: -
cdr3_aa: CSAQGVVTGGYTF
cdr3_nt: TGCAGCGCCCAAGGGGTCGTTACTGGTGGCTACACCTTC

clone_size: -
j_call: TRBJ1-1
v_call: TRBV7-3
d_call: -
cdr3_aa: CASSRGMNTEAFF
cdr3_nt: TGTGCCAGCAGCCGGGGTATGAACACTGAAGCTTTCTTT

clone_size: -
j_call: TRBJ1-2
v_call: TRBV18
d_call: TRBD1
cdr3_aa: CASSPTGETYGYTF
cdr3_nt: TGTGCCAGCTCACCCACAGGGGAGACCTATGGCTACACCTTC

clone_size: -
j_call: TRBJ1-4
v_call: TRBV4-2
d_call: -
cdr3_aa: CASSQEAGYHEKLFF
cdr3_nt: TGTGCCAGCAGCCAAGAGGCAGGGTACCATGAAAAACTGTTTTTT

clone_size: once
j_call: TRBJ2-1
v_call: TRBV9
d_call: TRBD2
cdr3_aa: CASSVRSGRAVEQFF
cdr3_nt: TGTGCCAGCAGCGTTCGTAGCGGGAGGGCCGTTGAGCAGTTCTTC

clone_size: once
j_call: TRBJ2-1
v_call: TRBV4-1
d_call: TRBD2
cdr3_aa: CASSQGSGSADEQFF
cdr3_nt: TGCGCCAGCAGCCAGGGTAGCGGGAGTGCCGATGAGCAGTTCTTC

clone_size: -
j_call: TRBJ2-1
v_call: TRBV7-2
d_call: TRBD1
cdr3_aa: CASGKGAAEYNEQFF
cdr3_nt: TGTGCCAGCGGCAAGGGGGCAGCGGAATACAATGAGCAGTTCTTC

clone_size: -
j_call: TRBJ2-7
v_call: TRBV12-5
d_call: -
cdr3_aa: CASGLVVRGTLPYEQYF
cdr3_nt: TGTGCTAGTGGTTTGGTAGTTAGGGGGACACTACCCTACGAGCAGTACTTC

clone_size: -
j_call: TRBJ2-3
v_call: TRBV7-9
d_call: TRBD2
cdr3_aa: CASSSLAGEANTQYF
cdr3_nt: TGTGCCAGCAGCTCCTTAGCGGGAGAGGCCAATACGCAGTATTTT

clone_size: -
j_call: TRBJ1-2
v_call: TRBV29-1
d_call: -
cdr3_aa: CSASEDYGYTF
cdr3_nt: TGCAGCGCTAGCGAAGACTATGGCTACACCTTC

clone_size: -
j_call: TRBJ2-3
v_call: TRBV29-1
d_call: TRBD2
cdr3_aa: CSVGGRDTDTQYF
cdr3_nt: TGCAGCGTCGGGGGGAGGGACACAGATACGCAGTATTTT

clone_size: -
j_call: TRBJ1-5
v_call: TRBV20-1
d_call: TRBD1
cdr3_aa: CSASQGGVGQPQHF
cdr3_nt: TGCAGTGCTAGTCAAGGGGGCGTTGGTCAGCCCCAGCATTTT

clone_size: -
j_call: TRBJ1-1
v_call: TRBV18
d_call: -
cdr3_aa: CASSPNRDPEAFF
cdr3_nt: TGTGCCAGCTCACCAAACAGGGACCCTGAAGCTTTCTTT

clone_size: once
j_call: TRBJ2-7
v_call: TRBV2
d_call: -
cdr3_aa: CASSEDHSYEQYF
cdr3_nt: TGTGCCAGCAGTGAAGATCACTCCTACGAGCAGTACTTC

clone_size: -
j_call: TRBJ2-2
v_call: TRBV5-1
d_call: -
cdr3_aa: CASSLGSSELTGELFF
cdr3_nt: TGCGCCAGCAGCTTGGGCTCTAGCGAGCTCACCGGGGAGCTGTTTTTT

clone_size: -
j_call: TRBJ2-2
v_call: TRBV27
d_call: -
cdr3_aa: CASSFGLYTGELFF
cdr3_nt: TGTGCCAGCAGTTTCGGGTTGTACACCGGGGAGCTGTTTTTT

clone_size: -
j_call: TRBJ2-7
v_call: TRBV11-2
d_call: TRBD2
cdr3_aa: CASSLGYGRGSYEQYF
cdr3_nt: TGTGCCAGCAGCTTAGGATACGGGAGGGGCTCCTACGAGCAGTACTTC

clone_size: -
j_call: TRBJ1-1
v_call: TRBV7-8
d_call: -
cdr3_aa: CASSQRGSTAFF
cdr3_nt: TGTGCCAGCAGCCAGCGGGGGTCCACAGCTTTCTTT

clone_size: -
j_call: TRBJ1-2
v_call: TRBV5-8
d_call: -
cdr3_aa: CASSLGQSIYGYTF
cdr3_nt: TGTGCCAGCAGCTTGGGACAGTCGATCTATGGCTACACCTTC

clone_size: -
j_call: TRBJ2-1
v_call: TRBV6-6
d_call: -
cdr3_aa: CASTETEDNEQFF
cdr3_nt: TGTGCCAGCACCGAGACAGAAGACAATGAGCAGTTCTTC